Shown below are 7 T cell receptor beta chains from a single sample sequenced in a study of early T cells in non-severe SARS-CoV-2 infection. Each CDR3 protein gets one entry after TCRdb re-called the 5' RACE reads with MiXCR. Of 20,000 to 25,000 distinct CDR3 sequences listed, around 4% were seen once; the top ten hold 15% to 18%. The sample was whole blood. The receptors shown here come from an adult who was a healthcare worker with PCR-confirmed SARS-CoV-2 infection or an uninfected control (not recorded which).

The chain links TRBV7-3 to TRBJ1-1; TRBD1 matches at 7 bases. The CDR3 runs to 18 residues. CDR1 and CDR2 from the germline V gene are SGHTA and FQGTGA. The junction had 15 bases not matched to a gene; V was cut back by 5 bases and J by 0 bases. CDR3 nucleotides: TGTGCCAGCAGCCCGGGGACAGTGAGATTGCCTATGAACACTGAAGCTTTCTTT. Translation: CASSPGTVRLPMNTEAFF. The complete variable domain, with remaining parts taken from reference TRBV7-3 and TRBJ1-1, reads GAGVSQTPSNKVTEKGKYVELRCDPISGHTALYWYRQSLGQGPEFLIYFQGTGAADDSGLPNDRFFAVRPEGSVSTLKIQRTERGDSAVYLCASSPGTVRLPMNTEAFFGQGTRLTVV.

This clonotype came up many times. J is TRBJ2-2 and V is TRBV5-1; D not certain. The V gene's germline CDR1 is SGHRS and CDR2 YFSETQ. CDR3 length: 12 amino acids. The V and J ends lost 0 bases and 9 bases respectively, with 6 bases between them. The CDR3 reads CASSLVVRELFF. The CDR3 DNA follows: TGCGCCAGCAGCTTGGTTGTCCGGGAGCTGTTTTTT.

This clonotype was picked up many times. The V call is TRBV12-3 or TRBV12-4, the J call TRBJ1-5; D gene unclear. There are 12 residues in the CDR3. The germline V and J ends were trimmed by 7 bases and 7 bases, with 11 bases remaining between them. CDR3 nucleotide sequence: TGTGCCAGCACCCCACGGCGCCAGCCCCAGCATTTT. This encodes CASTPRRQPQHF.

This clonotype showed up just a few times. The chain links TRBV4-2 to TRBJ1-2; TRBD1 might be the D (6 bases). CDR1 and CDR2 from the germline V gene are LGHNA and YNFKEQ. Trimming removed 2 bases from V and 8 bases from J, with 12 bases in between. The CDR3 spans 13 residues. The CDR3 nucleotides are TGTGCCAGCAGCCAACTAGGGACATCGGGCTACACCTTC. It translates to CASSQLGTSGYTF.

This clonotype was found many times. The rearrangement uses TRBV3-1 and TRBJ2-7; D unresolved. Per the germline V gene, CDR1 is LGHDT and CDR2 is YNNKEL (reference sequence). This CDR3 comprises 14 residues. Trimming removed 1 base from V and 4 bases from J, with 11 bases in between. CDR3: CASSQALGGYEQYF. Here the CDR3 DNA reads TGTGCCAGCAGCCAAGCCCTGGGCGGTTACGAGCAGTACTTC.

The table lists this clonotype with a few counts. This chain links TRBV27 with TRBJ1-1, with TRBD1 as a possible D gene (6 bases). The CDR3 has 14 amino acids. CDR1 MNHEY and CDR2 SMNVEV come from the germline V gene (reference sequence). With 6 bases removed from V and 1 base from J, the gap between germline ends came to 12 bases. The CDR3 DNA sequence: TGTGCCAGCAGGGGGGGGACAAGGAACACTGAAGCTTTCTTT. Translating it yields CASRGGTRNTEAFF.

The chain links TRBV12-3 or TRBV12-4 to TRBJ1-4, with 10 bases fitting TRBD1. There are 14 residues in the CDR3. The V and J ends lost 8 bases and 8 bases, in that order; junction bases with no gene match: 8. CDR3 protein: CASRPRTGGEKLFF. The CDR3 DNA follows: TGTGCCAGCCGACCCCGGACAGGGGGAGAAAAACTGTTTTTT.